This T cell receptor beta chain stems from a study of blood T cell repertoires in COVID-19. Study in general: Samples came from the United States, Italy and Spain, spanning acute and convalescent COVID-19.

Under the authors' procedure: For nucleated cells, counts were estimated from reference gene primer amplification. Profiling relied on immunoSEQ multiplex PCR, and the TCRdb table lists in-frame clones only, not all of them. V and J calls and clone size are copied from that table; D and trimming were computed from the DNA. The repertoire holds roughly 230,000 clones, 65% to 85% seen once, with around 4% in the top ten. The CDR3 is 17 residues long. Germline-derived CDR1 and CDR2 are MDHEN and SYDVKM. V was clipped by 10 bases and J by 0 bases; unmatched bases: 12. The sequence was collected from a man in his fifties with active or convalescent COVID-19. Specimen: peripheral blood. The rearrangement joins TRBV28 to TRBJ1-5; TRBD1 matches at 10 bases. The CDR3 region has the DNA TGTGCCACCAAACGGGACAGGGGAAGGGGTAGCAATCAGCCCCAGCATTTT. It translates to CATKRDRGRGSNQPQHF.